Below, 24 T cell receptor beta chains from the same sample are listed, as sequenced in a study of beta chain features in type 1 diabetes. The sequenced template was cDNA made from the entire isolated RNA. Only in-frame clones appear in the TCRdb table, and some are missing; sequencing was by immunoSEQ multiplex PCR. The top ten hold around 0.02% of the sample, which has about 900,000 clones, roughly a sixth seen once. The material sequenced was naive CD4+ T cells from blood. All receptors come from a woman under 30 in good health.

V gene TRBV9 combines with J gene TRBJ1-3; TRBD1 agrees at 7 bases. CDR3 length: 16 residues. V lost 3 bases to trimming and J lost 0 bases; unmatched junction nucleotides: 6. Per the germline V gene, CDR1 is SGDLS and CDR2 is YYNGEE. The DNA for the CDR3 is TGTGCCAGCAGCGACTACAGGGGAAACTCTGGAAACACCATATATTTT. Amino acid sequence: CASSDYRGNSGNTIYF. Drawing the rest from reference TRBV9 and TRBJ1-3, the complete variable domain is DSGVTQTPKHLITATGQRVTLRCSPRSGDLSVYWYQQSLDQGLQFLIQYYNGEERAKGNILERFSAQQFPDLHSELNLSSLELGDSALYFCASSDYRGNSGNTIYFGEGSWLTVV.

This chain connects TRBV18 to TRBJ1-2; D is undetermined. Trimming cost V 6 bases and J 6 bases, with 8 bases left between them. Germline lookup yields CDR1 KGHSH and CDR2 LQKENI. The CDR3 covers 11 residues. The CDR3 spells CASSMEDGYTF. DNA for the CDR3: TGTGCCAGCTCCATGGAGGATGGCTACACCTTC.

Only a few counts were recorded for this clone. The V call is TRBV7-2, the J call TRBJ2-7; TRBD2 matches 9 bases. J lost 2 bases, V lost 6 bases, and 8 bases had no gene match. This CDR3 region has 15 residues. The germline gives CDR1 SGHTA, CDR2 FQGNSA. The DNA of the CDR3 is TGTGCCAGCAGTCCCCGGCGGGAGGGCGCCTACGAGCAGTACTTC. Translating it yields CASSPRREGAYEQYF.

The chain combines TRBV4-1 with TRBJ2-3; D is undetermined. CDR1 is MGHRA and CDR2 is YSYEKL in the germline V gene. This CDR3 contains 14 residues. V was trimmed by 3 bases and J by 0 bases, leaving 7 bases between them. The CDR3: CASSHQESTDTQYF. CDR3 in DNA: TGCGCCAGCAGCCACCAGGAAAGCACAGATACGCAGTATTTT.

This clone has just a few counts. The sample holds other DNA sequences that translate to the same CDR3. The V gene is TRBV7-3, the J gene TRBJ2-1; unclear D gene. The CDR3 sequence is 13 residues long. V shed 2 bases and J shed 6 bases, with 8 bases lying between them. CDR1 is SGHTA, CDR2 FQGTGA, per germline. CDR3 region: CASSLSSANEQFF. The DNA of the CDR3 is TGTGCCAGCAGCTTATCCTCAGCCAATGAGCAGTTCTTC.

This clone occurred a few times. The CDR3, as DNA: TGTGCCAGCATAGGCGGGAGCTCTGGGGCCAACGTCCTGACTTTC. Residues: CASIGGSSGANVLTF. The chain employs TRBV28 and TRBJ2-6; 7 nucleotides align to TRBD2. From germline, CDR1 is MDHEN and CDR2 SYDVKM. V lost 7 bases to trimming and J lost 0 bases; unmatched junction nucleotides: 3. The CDR3 spans 15 residues. Complete variable domain (other parts from reference TRBV28 and TRBJ2-6): DVKVTQSSRYLVKRTGEKVFLECVQDMDHENMFWYRQDPGLGLRLIYFSYDVKMKEKGDIPEGYSVSREKKERFSLILESASTNQTSMYLCASIGGSSGANVLTFGAGSRLTVL.

The gene calls are TRBV5-1 and TRBJ1-1; maybe TRBD1 (6 bases). The CDR3 is 13 amino acids. CDR1 is SGHRS and CDR2 is YFSETQ in the germline V gene. Trimming left V 6 bases short and J 1 base short, with 10 bases between. CDR3 residues: CASTGQQNTEAFF. DNA for the CDR3: TGCGCCAGCACCGGACAGCAGAACACTGAAGCTTTCTTT.

There are a few counts of this clone. The chain combines TRBV5-1 with TRBJ2-1, with 10 bases that match TRBD2. The CDR3 extends over 17 amino acids. J was trimmed by 8 bases and V by 2 bases; bases with no gene match: 13. CDR1 and CDR2 from the germline V gene are SGHRS and YFSETQ. As DNA, the CDR3 is TGCGCCAGCAGCTTAGATCTAGCGGGAGTAACCAACGATGAGCAGTTCTTC. It specifies CASSLDLAGVTNDEQFF. Drawing the rest from reference TRBV5-1 and TRBJ2-1, the complete variable domain is KAGVTQTPRYLIKTRGQQVTLSCSPISGHRSVSWYQQTPGQGLQFLFEYFSETQRNKGNFPGRFSGRQFSNSRSEMNVSTLELGDSALYLCASSLDLAGVTNDEQFFGPGTRLTVL.

This clone was seen a few times. The chain couples TRBV7-9 to TRBJ2-5, with 7 bases aligning to TRBD2. Germline CDR1 and CDR2: SEHNR and FQNEAQ (reference sequence). The CDR3 is 14 residues long. V lost 1 base and J lost 3; bases outside the gene matches: 2. The CDR3 loop is CASSLVGLEETQYF. The DNA for the CDR3 is TGTGCCAGCAGCTTAGTCGGACTAGAAGAGACCCAGTACTTC.

This clone was recorded a few times. J is TRBJ2-2 and V is TRBV4-3; D not certain. Germline values: CDR1 LGHNA, CDR2 YSLEER. V lost 0 bases to trimming and J lost 6 bases, with 8 bases between them. This CDR3 contains 14 residues. The CDR3 here is CASSQDIYSGELFF. CDR3 bases: TGCGCCAGCAGCCAAGATATCTACTCCGGGGAGCTGTTTTTT.

The chain carries TRBV7-6 and TRBJ2-1; perhaps TRBD2 as D (5 bases). Trimming removed 6 bases from V and 1 base from J, with 19 bases in between. The CDR3 spans 17 residues. Germline CDR1 reads SGHVS; CDR2 reads FNYEAQ. The CDR3 loop reads CASSPTVGDRSYNEQFF. CDR3 coding DNA: TGTGCCAGCAGTCCAACTGTCGGGGATAGGTCCTACAATGAGCAGTTCTTC.

There are a few counts of this clone. The genes are TRBV7-9 and TRBJ2-3; 7 nucleotides agree with TRBD2. The CDR3 consists of 14 residues. Unmatched junction bases numbered 4, after V lost 2 bases and J lost 5 bases. Per the germline V gene, CDR1 is SEHNR and CDR2 is FQNEAQ (reference sequence). DNA of the CDR3: TGTGCCAGCAGCTTATGGGCTAGCGGAGATACGCAGTATTTT. Translation: CASSLWASGDTQYF.

The table lists this clone with a few counts. The V call is TRBV5-6, the J call TRBJ2-5, with D perhaps TRBD2 (5 bases). Judging by the DNA end, TRBJ2-7 fits better; the J call may be wrong. The CDR3 length is 16 residues. Per the germline V gene, CDR1 is SGHDT and CDR2 is YYEEEE. The CDR3 region is CASSFRTSGGRYEQYF. DNA for the CDR3: TGTGCCAGCAGCTTCAGGACGAGCGGAGGAAGATACGAGCAGTACTTC.

This clone was picked up a small number of times. CDR3 residues: CASSLPSGTLVYGYTF. The CDR3 DNA follows: TGTGCCAGCAGTTTACCCTCCGGGACTCTTGTGTATGGCTACACCTTC. The V and J genes are TRBV28 and TRBJ1-2, with D perhaps TRBD1 (5 bases). CDR1 is MDHEN and CDR2 is SYDVKM in the germline V gene. This CDR3 spans 16 amino acids. With 2 bases removed from V and 5 bases from J, the gap between germline ends came to 18 bases.

This clone showed up just a few times. The chain employs TRBV27 and TRBJ2-7; no clear D. CDR1 and CDR2 (germline): MNHEY, SMNVEV (reference sequence). The CDR3 sequence is 12 residues long. Between the trimmed V and J ends, which lost 8 bases and 3 bases, there was a span of 11 bases. The CDR3 loop is CASPEHFYEQYF. DNA for the CDR3: TGTGCCAGCCCAGAACATTTCTACGAGCAGTACTTC.

The CDR3 is CAISVSGVVTEAFF. CDR3 bases: TGTGCCATCAGTGTTTCGGGGGTGGTCACTGAAGCTTTCTTT. V usage is TRBV10-3 and J usage is TRBJ1-1; TRBD1 is a possible D gene (5 bases). Trimming pared 4 bases from V and 4 bases from J, leaving 13 bases between. The CDR3 is made up of 14 amino acids. Per the germline V gene, CDR1 is ENHRY and CDR2 is SYGVKD.

The chain has TRBV29-1 and TRBJ2-2; no reliable D call. The CDR3 sequence is 12 residues long. Trimming took 4 bases from V and 7 from J, leaving 10 bases between them. CDR1 SQVTM and CDR2 ANQGSEA come from the germline V gene. The CDR3 bases are TGCAGCGTTGCTCGCTCGGGCGGGGAGCTGTTTTTT. Its protein is CSVARSGGELFF.

This rearrangement joins TRBV7-3 to TRBJ2-1; D call uncertain. Germline CDR1 reads SGHTA; CDR2 reads FQGTGA. CDR3 size: 13 residues. V dropped 1 base and J dropped 5 bases, with 6 bases sitting between them. CDR3 protein: CASSLSRNNEQFF. In nucleotides, the CDR3 is TGTGCCAGCAGCTTAAGTCGGAACAATGAGCAGTTCTTC.

This clone occurred a few times. J is TRBJ1-4 and V is TRBV11-2; TRBD1 aligns across 9 bases. Trimming at V came to 4 bases and at J to 15 bases, leaving 6 bases not matched to a gene. CDR1 and CDR2 from the germline V gene are SGHAT and FQNNGV. The CDR3 is 12 amino acids. CDR3 bases: TGTGCCAGCAGCTCAGACAGGGGGTTTATGTTTTTT. Amino acid sequence: CASSSDRGFMFF.

This clone was detected only a few times. This chain connects TRBV9 to TRBJ2-7; D may be TRBD2 (5 bases). The CDR3 is made up of 16 amino acids. Germline values: CDR1 SGDLS, CDR2 YYNGEE. V dropped 0 bases and J dropped 5 bases, with 18 bases sitting between them. CDR3 bases: TGTGCCAGCAGCGTAGGCCGGGTGAGGGAGTTGAACGAGCAGTACTTC. Translated: CASSVGRVRELNEQYF.

This clone was counted between two and nine times. The gene calls are TRBV9 and TRBJ2-1; TRBD2 aligns across 7 bases. The V and J ends lost 1 base and 0 bases, in that order; junction bases with no gene match: 4. Looked up from germline, CDR1 is SGDLS and CDR2 is YYNGEE. There are 16 residues in the CDR3. The CDR3 region is CASSVTSVSSYNEQFF. The CDR3 nucleotides read TGTGCCAGCAGCGTAACTAGCGTGAGCTCCTACAATGAGCAGTTCTTC.

This clone came up a few times. The chain links TRBV10-2 to TRBJ2-7, with a weak D call TRBD1 (6 bases). The CDR3 totals 11 residues. Germline CDR1 and CDR2: WSHSY and SAAADI. Trimming shortened V by 6 bases and J by 3 bases, and 6 bases separated the two germline ends. CDR3: CASRDSYEQYF. As DNA, the CDR3 is TGCGCCAGCAGGGACAGCTACGAGCAGTACTTC.

The rearrangement uses TRBV5-6 and TRBJ1-5, with D perhaps TRBD1 (5 bases). This CDR3 has 13 amino acids. V lost 4 bases and J lost 5, with 10 bases in between. Germline V gene lookup returns CDR1 SGHDT and CDR2 YYEEEE. CDR3 DNA sequence: TGTGCCAGCAGCAGGGGTAGAGATCAGCCCCAGCATTTT. Amino acid sequence: CASSRGRDQPQHF.

The J gene is TRBJ2-4, the V gene TRBV2; 9 bases line up with TRBD2. The germline V gene has CDR1 SNHLY and CDR2 FYNNEI. The CDR3 contains 18 residues. Unmatched junction bases numbered 14, after V lost 8 bases and J lost 0 bases. The CDR3 DNA is TGTGCCAGCCGGGGGGCTAGCGGGACCCACCTAGCCAAAAACATTCAGTACTTC. This encodes CASRGASGTHLAKNIQYF.